This TCR beta chain was sequenced for a study of immune cell composition in non-small cell lung cancer. Libraries were prepared by immunoSEQ multiplex PCR; TCRdb keeps only in-frame clonotypes and omits some of them. The sample includes some 3,900 clones, 65% to 75% of them seen just once. Trimming left V 6 bases short and J 3 bases short, with 13 bases between. The CDR3 totals 14 residues. CDR1 SGHRS and CDR2 YFSETQ come from the germline V gene. The sample holds one count of this clone. Frozen unsorted single-cell suspensions supplied the genomic DNA. The specimen was lung tumor tissue. This sequence originates from a human donor with non-small cell lung cancer. V and J are TRBV5-1 and TRBJ2-1; D is unresolved. This chain's CDR3 is CASTQIGDYNEQFF. CDR3 nucleotide sequence: TGCGCCAGCACCCAAATCGGTGACTACAATGAGCAGTTCTTC.